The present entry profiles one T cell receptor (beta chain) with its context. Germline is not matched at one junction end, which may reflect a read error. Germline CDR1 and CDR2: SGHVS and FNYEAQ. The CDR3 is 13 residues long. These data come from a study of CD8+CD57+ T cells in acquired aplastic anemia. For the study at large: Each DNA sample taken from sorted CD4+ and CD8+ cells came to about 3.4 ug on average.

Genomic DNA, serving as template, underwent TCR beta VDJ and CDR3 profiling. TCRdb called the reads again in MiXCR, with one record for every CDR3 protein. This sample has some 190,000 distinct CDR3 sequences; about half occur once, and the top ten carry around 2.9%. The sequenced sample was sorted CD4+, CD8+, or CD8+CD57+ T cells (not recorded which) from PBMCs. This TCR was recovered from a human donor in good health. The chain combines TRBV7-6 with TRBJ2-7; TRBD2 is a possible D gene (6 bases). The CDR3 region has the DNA TGCGCCAGCAGCTTTAGCGGAACCTACGAGCAGTACTTC. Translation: CASSFSGTYEQYF.